This TCR beta chain was identified in a study of CD8 T cells in Susac syndrome. When the RNA was reverse transcribed, random hexamers were used with an input of about 0.5 to 1 ug. Coverage of TCR beta CDR3 amplification by immunoSEQ multiplex PCR extended to 54 Vbeta and 13 Jbeta. TCRdb ran MiXCR on the immunoSEQ multiplex PCR reads and lists one entry per CDR3 protein. The data hold about 21,000 distinct CDR3 sequences, with more than 85% observed a single time. TCR beta was sequenced from blood CD8+ and CD4+ T cells. Controls were drawn from healthy donors and were matched for age and sex. TEMRA cells were enriched by FACS, and CD4+ and CD8+ T cells were negatively isolated. V was cut by 4 bases and J by 7 bases, with 15 bases left in between. Germline assignment: CDR1 SGHDT and CDR2 YYEEEE. The CDR3 covers 14 residues.

This chain connects TRBV5-6 to TRBJ2-1; weak D call: TRBD2 (6 bases). The TCR was taken from a human donor in good health. The source material was CD8+ T cells from PBMCs. CDR3 in amino acids: CASSIWGLGNEQFF. The CDR3 nucleotides read TGTGCCAGCAGCATATGGGGACTGGGGAATGAGCAGTTCTTC. Supplemented by reference TRBV5-6 and TRBJ2-1, the full variable domain reads DAGVTQSPTHLIKTRGQQVTLRCSPKSGHDTVSWYQQALGQGPQFIFQYYEEEERQRGNFPDRFSGHQFPNYSSELNVNALLLGDSALYLCASSIWGLGNEQFFGPGTRLTVL.